This T cell receptor (beta chain) was profiled in a study of blood T cell repertoires in COVID-19. Overall study context: T cells, B-cell-depleted T cells, or PBMCs provided the cDNA or gDNA that served as material.

The CDR3 covers 15 residues. V lost 3 bases, J lost 6 bases, and 7 bases stayed unmatched. Germline-derived CDR1 and CDR2 are MDHEN and SYDVKM. How the authors handled the data: The authors estimated nucleated cell counts from reference gene primer amplification. Assay: immunoSEQ multiplex PCR; the TCRdb copy retains only in-frame clones and omits some. V, J and clone size reflect that table, while D and trimming were determined from the DNA. The profile shows 120,000 to 150,000 clones, 85% to 90% of them singletons. Sequenced sample: peripheral blood. V gene TRBV28 combines with J gene TRBJ1-5, with TRBD1 matching over 8 bases. The origin of this receptor is a woman aged 50 to 60 with active or convalescent COVID-19. The CDR3 nucleotides read TGTGCCAGCAGTTTTGGAGGGACAGGCACTCAGCCCCAGCATTTT. Its protein product is CASSFGGTGTQPQHF.